This T cell receptor (beta chain) stems from a study of T cell responses to AZD1222 COVID-19 vaccine. Whole-study findings and limits: Among spike-specific TCRs, nearly half reportedly target unmutated variant regions. Increases in Spike-specific TCR breadth and depth were seen after two AZD1222 doses.

The germline CDR1 and CDR2 sequences are SGDLS and YYNGEE. The CDR3 length is 16 residues. V dropped 0 bases and J dropped 6; count of bases not matched to a gene: 6. For this clone: Its matching antigen is unknown.

The data were produced by immunoSEQ multiplex PCR, yet TCRdb's version contains in-frame clones alone and is incomplete. The sample holds roughly 90,000 clones, 80% to 90% seen once. Timing groups of about 4 and about 12 weeks for second doses were pooled. Here the sequenced sample was peripheral blood, taken 28 days after the second AZD1222 dose. This clonotype originated in an adult who received the AZD1222 COVID-19 vaccine. The chain links TRBV9 to TRBJ2-5, with 12 bases lining up with TRBD2. The CDR3 here is CASSVVASGGAQTQYF. CDR3 bases: TGTGCCAGCAGCGTAGTGGCTAGCGGGGGGGCTCAGACCCAGTACTTC.